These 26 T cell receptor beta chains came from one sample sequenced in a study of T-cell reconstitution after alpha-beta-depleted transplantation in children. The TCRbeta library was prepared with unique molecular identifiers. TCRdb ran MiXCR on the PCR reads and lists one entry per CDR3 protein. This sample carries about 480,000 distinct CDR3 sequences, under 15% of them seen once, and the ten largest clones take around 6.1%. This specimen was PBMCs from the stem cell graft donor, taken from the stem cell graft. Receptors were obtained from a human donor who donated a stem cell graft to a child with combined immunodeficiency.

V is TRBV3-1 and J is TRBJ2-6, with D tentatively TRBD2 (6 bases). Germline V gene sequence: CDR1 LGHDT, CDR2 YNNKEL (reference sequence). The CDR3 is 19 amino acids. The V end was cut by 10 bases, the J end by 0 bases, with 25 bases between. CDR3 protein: CAICRLRRETYSGANVLTF. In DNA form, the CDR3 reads TGTGCCATCTGTCGGTTGAGGAGGGAGACCTACTCTGGGGCCAACGTCCTGACTTTC.

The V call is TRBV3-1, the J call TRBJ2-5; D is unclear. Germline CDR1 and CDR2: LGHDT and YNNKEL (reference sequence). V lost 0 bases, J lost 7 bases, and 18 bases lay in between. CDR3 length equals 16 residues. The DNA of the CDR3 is TGTGCCAGCAGCCAAGACAGCTCGGTCCTTACGGGGACCCAGTACTTC. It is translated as CASSQDSSVLTGTQYF.

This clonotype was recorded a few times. The CDR3 sequence: CSASPGNEQFF. CDR3 bases: TGCAGTGCTAGTCCCGGCAATGAGCAGTTCTTC. V and J are TRBV20-1 and TRBJ2-1, with D hard to call. The V gene's germline CDR1 is DFQATT and CDR2 SNEGSKA (reference sequence). The ends were cut back, 3 bases at V and 6 bases at J, with 6 bases in the middle. The CDR3 consists of 11 residues.

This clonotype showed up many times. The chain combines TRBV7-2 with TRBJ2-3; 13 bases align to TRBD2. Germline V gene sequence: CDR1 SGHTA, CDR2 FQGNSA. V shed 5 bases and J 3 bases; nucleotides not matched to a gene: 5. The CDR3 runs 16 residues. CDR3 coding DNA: TGTGCCAGCAGCCCCCGACTAGCGGGAGGAACAGATACGCAGTATTTT. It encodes CASSPRLAGGTDTQYF.

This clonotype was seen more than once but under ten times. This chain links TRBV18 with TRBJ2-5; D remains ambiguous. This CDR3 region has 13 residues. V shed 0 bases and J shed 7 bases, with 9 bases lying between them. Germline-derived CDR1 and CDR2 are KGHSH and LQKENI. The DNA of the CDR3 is TGTGCCAGCTCACCACCGTTTACGGGGACCCAGTACTTC. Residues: CASSPPFTGTQYF.

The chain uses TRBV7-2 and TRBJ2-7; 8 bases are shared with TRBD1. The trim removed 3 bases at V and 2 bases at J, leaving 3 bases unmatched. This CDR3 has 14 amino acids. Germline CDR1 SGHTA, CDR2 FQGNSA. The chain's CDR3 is CASSFQGAPYEQYF. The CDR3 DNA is TGTGCCAGCAGCTTCCAGGGGGCCCCCTACGAGCAGTACTTC.

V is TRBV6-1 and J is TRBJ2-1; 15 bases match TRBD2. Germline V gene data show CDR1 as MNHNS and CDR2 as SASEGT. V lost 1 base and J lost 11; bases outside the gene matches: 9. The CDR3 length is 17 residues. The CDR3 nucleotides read TGTGCCAGCAGTGAAGAAACTTTTGGACTAGCGGGAGGGAAGCAGTTCTTC. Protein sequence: CASSEETFGLAGGKQFF.

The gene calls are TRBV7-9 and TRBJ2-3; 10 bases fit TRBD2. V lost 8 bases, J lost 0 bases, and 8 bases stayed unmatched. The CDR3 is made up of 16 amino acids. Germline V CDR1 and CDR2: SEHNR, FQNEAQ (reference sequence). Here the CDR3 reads CASRPKLAGSTDTQYF. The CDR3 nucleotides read TGTGCCAGCCGACCTAAACTAGCGGGGAGCACAGATACGCAGTATTTT.

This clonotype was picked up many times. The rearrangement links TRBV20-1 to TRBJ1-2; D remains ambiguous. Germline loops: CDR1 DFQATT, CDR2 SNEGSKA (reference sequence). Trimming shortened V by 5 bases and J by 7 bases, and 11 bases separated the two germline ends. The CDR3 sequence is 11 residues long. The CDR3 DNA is TGCAGTGCTGAGGGATGGGGTGGCTACACCTTC. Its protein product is CSAEGWGGYTF.

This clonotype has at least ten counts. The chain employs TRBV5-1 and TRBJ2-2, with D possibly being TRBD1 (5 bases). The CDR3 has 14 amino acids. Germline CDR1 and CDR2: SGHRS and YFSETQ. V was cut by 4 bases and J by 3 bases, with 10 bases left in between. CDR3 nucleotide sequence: TGCGCCAGCAGCCCCCAGGGTCACACCGGGGAGCTGTTTTTT. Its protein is CASSPQGHTGELFF. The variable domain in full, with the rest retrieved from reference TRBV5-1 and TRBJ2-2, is KAGVTQTPRYLIKTRGQQVTLSCSPISGHRSVSWYQQTPGQGLQFLFEYFSETQRNKGNFPGRFSGRQFSNSRSEMNVSTLELGDSALYLCASSPQGHTGELFFGEGSRLTVL.

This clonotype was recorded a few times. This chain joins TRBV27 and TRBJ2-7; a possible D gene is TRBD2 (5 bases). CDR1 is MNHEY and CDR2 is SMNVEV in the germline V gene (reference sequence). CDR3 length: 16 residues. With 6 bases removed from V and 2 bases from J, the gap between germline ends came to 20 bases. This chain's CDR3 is CASSPSRAVNPYEQYF. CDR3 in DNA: TGTGCCAGCAGCCCTTCGAGGGCAGTTAACCCCTACGAGCAGTACTTC.

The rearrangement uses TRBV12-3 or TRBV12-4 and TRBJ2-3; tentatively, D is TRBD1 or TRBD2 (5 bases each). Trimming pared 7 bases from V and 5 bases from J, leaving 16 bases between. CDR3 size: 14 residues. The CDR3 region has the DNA TGTGCCAGCACCCTCGGGGCCCCTGGAGATACGCAGTATTTT. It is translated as CASTLGAPGDTQYF.

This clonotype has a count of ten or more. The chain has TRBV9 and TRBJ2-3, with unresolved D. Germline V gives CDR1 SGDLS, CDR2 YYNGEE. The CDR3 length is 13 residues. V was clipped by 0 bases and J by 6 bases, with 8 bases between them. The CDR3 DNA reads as TGTGCCAGCAGCGTAGGAGGATCCGATACGCAGTATTTT. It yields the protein CASSVGGSDTQYF. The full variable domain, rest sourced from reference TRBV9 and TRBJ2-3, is DSGVTQTPKHLITATGQRVTLRCSPRSGDLSVYWYQQSLDQGLQFLIQYYNGEERAKGNILERFSAQQFPDLHSELNLSSLELGDSALYFCASSVGGSDTQYFGPGTRLTVL.

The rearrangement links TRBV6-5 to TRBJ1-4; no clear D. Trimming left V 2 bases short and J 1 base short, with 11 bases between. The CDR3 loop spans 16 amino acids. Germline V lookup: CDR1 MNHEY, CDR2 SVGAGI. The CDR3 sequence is CASSYDTPLTNEKLFF. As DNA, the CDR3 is TGTGCCAGCAGTTACGACACTCCTCTAACTAATGAAAAACTGTTTTTT.

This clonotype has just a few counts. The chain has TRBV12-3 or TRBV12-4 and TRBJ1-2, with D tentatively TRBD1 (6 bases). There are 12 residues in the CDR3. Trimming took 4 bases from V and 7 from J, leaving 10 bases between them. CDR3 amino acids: CASSWGPSGYTF. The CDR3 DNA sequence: TGTGCCAGCAGTTGGGGGCCCAGTGGCTACACCTTC.

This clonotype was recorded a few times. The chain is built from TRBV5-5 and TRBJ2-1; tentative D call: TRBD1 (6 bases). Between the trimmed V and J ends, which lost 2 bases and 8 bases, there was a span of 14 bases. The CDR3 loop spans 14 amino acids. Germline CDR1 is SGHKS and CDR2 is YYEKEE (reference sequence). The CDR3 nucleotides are TGTGCCAGCAGCTTTTTGCGTGCAGGGGATGAGCAGTTCTTC. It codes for CASSFLRAGDEQFF.

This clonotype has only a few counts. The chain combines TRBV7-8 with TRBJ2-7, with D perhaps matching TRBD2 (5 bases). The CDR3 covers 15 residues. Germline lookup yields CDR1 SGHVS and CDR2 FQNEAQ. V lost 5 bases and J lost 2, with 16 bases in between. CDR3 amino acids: CASSLGWESTYEQYF. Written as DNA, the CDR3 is TGTGCCAGCAGCCTAGGGTGGGAGTCAACCTACGAGCAGTACTTC.

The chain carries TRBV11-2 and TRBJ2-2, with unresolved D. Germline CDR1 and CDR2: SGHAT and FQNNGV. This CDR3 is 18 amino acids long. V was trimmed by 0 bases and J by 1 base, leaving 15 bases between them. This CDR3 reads CASSLDGSRWQNTGELFF. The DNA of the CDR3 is TGTGCCAGCAGCTTAGATGGGTCAAGGTGGCAGAACACCGGGGAGCTGTTTTTT.

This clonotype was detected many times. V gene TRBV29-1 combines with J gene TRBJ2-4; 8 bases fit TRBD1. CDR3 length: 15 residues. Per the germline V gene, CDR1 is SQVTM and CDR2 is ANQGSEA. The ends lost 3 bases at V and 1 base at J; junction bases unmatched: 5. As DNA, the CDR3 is TGCAGCGTTGACGGGACAGGTCATGCCAAAAACATTCAGTACTTC. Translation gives CSVDGTGHAKNIQYF.

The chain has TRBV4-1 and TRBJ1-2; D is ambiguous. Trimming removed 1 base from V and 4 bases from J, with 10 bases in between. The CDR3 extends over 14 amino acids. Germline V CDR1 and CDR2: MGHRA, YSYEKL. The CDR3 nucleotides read TGCGCCAGCAGCCAAGGCGACGGAACCTATGGCTACACCTTC. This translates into CASSQGDGTYGYTF.

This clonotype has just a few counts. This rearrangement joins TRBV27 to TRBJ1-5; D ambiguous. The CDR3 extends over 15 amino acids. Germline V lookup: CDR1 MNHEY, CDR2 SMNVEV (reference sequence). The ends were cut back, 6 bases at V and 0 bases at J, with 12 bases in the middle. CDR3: CASSPGTSSNQPQHF. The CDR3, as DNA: TGTGCCAGCAGCCCGGGAACGTCTAGCAATCAGCCCCAGCATTTT.

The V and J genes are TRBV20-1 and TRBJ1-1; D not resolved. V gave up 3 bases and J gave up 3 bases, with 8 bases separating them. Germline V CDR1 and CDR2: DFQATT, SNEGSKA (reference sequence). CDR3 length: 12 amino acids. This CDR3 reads CSASKRYTEAFF. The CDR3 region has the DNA TGCAGTGCTAGCAAGCGGTACACTGAAGCTTTCTTT.

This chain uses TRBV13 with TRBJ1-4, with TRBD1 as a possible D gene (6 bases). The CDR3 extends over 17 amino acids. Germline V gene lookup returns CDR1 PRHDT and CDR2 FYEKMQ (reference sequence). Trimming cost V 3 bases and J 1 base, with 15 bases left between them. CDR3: CASSFVTGIGTNEKLFF. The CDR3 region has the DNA TGTGCCAGCAGCTTTGTTACAGGGATTGGAACTAATGAAAAACTGTTTTTT.

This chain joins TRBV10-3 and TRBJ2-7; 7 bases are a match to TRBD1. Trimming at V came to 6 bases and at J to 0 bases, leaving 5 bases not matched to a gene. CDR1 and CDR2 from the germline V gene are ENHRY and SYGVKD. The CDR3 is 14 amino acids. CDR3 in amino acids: CAIRTGESSYEQYF. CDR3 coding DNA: TGTGCCATCAGAACAGGGGAAAGCTCCTACGAGCAGTACTTC.

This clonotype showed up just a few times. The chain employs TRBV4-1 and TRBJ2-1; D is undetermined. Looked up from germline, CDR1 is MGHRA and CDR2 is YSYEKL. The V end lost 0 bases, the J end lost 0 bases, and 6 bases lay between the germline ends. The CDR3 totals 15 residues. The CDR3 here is CASSQDRNSYNEQFF. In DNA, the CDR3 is TGCGCCAGCAGCCAAGACAGAAACTCCTACAATGAGCAGTTCTTC.

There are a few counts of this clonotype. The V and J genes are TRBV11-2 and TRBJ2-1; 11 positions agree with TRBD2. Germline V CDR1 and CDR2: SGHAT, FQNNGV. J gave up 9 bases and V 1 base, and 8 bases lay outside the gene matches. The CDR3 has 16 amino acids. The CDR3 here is CASSLALAGEVGEQFF. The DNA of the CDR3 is TGTGCCAGCAGCTTAGCACTAGCGGGAGAGGTGGGTGAGCAGTTCTTC.